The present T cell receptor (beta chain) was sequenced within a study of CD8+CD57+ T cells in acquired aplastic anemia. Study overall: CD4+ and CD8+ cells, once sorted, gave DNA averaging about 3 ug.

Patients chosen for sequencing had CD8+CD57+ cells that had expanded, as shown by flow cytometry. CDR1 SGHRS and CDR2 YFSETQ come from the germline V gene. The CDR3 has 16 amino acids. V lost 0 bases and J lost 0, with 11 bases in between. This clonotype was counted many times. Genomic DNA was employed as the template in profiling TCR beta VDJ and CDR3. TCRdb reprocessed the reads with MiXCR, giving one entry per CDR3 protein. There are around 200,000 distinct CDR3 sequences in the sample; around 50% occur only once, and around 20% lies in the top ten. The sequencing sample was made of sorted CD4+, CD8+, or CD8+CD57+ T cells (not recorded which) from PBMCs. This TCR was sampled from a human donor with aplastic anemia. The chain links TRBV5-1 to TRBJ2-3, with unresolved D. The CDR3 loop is CASSLGRHESTDTQYF. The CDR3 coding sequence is TGCGCCAGCAGCTTGGGTAGACACGAGAGCACAGATACGCAGTATTTT.